This section outlines one TCR beta chain sequence together with its context. The antigen remains unidentified. Germline V gene lookup returns CDR1 MNHEY and CDR2 SVGAGI. The V end lost 2 bases, the J end lost 0 bases, and 9 bases lay between the germline ends. This CDR3 region has 15 residues. The assay was immunoSEQ multiplex PCR, and TCRdb's table has in-frame clones only and misses some. Of roughly 45,000 clones in the sample, roughly 91% were seen once. This entry comes from a study of OX40 agonist ivuxolimab in advanced cancers. Study-level information: The patients' treatment was ivuxolimab, an agonistic anti-OX40 (CD134) antibody. The dose-escalation cohort was about 80% male, with a mean age of about 58 years, ranging about 20 to 85. Study-wide results and caveats: The study found that CD8+ T cells averaged more expanded clones than CD4+.

This material consisted of CD4+ or CD8+ T cells sorted from blood, taken in a trial of the OX40 agonist ivuxolimab. The chain recombines TRBV6-5 with TRBJ2-3; weak D call: TRBD1 (6 bases). This TCR was recovered from an adult with an advanced solid tumor such as melanoma, head and neck, liver or kidney cancer. The CDR3 loop reads CASSYVGASTDTQYF. For the CDR3, the DNA is TGTGCCAGCAGTTACGTGGGGGCCAGCACAGATACGCAGTATTTT.